Listed below are T cell receptor beta chains from one sample, sequenced in a study of blood T cells in healthy people across ages. TCRdb recomputed calls from the 5' RACE reads with MiXCR, one row per CDR3 protein. This sample has roughly 1,300,000 distinct CDR3 sequences, with approximately 63% found just once. The specimen sequenced was blood. The source of these receptors is a man younger than 30 in good health. Both conserved end residues are part of each CDR3. The D gene is left open where the match is weak. Clone size is shown for a subset of rows, as once, few, many or a class of expanded clone.

TRBJ2-5 few TRBD1 TRBV7-2 CASREVGQGQETQYF TGTGCCAGCAGAGAGGTCGGACAGGGTCAAGAGACCCAGTACTTC
TRBJ2-3 NA NA TRBV4-2 CASSQDKAGISDTQYF TGTGCCAGCAGCCAAGACAAGGCAGGAATATCAGATACGCAGTATTTT
TRBJ2-1 NA NA TRBV5-1 CASSTYHGLWNEQFF TGCGCCAGCAGCACTTACCATGGCCTGTGGAATGAGCAGTTCTTC
TRBJ2-7 few TRBD2 TRBV7-2 CASSLDLAGERLYYEQYF TGTGCCAGCAGCTTAGACCTAGCGGGAGAGCGCCTTTACTACGAGCAGTACTTC
TRBJ2-1 once NA TRBV7-8 CASSGSGRTYNEQFF TGTGCCAGCAGCGGTAGCGGTAGGACCTACAATGAGCAGTTCTTC
TRBJ2-6 few NA TRBV2 CALGGQGPSGANVLTF TGTGCCCTCGGGGGCCAGGGGCCATCTGGGGCCAACGTCCTGACTTTC
TRBJ2-7 NA TRBD1 TRBV12-3/TRBV12-4 CASSLRQGARDEQYF TGTGCCAGCAGTTTACGACAGGGGGCTAGGGACGAGCAGTACTTC
TRBJ1-1 once NA TRBV5-1 CASSLGQEEAFF TGCGCCAGCAGCTTGGGACAGGAGGAAGCTTTCTTT
TRBJ2-1 NA NA TRBV10-2 CASKPGGNEQFF TGCGCCAGCAAGCCCGGGGGCAATGAGCAGTTCTTC
TRBJ1-5 NA NA TRBV12-3/TRBV12-4 CASSLAATGQPQHF TGTGCCAGCAGTTTAGCCGCAACAGGGCAGCCCCAGCATTTT
TRBJ1-6 NA NA TRBV4-3 CASSQDSALSSYNSPLHF TGCGCCAGCAGCCAAGATTCGGCCCTTAGCTCCTATAATTCACCCCTCCACTTT
TRBJ1-6 NA TRBD1 TRBV5-1 CASSPGQGATNSPLHF TGCGCCAGCAGCCCGGGACAGGGGGCTACTAATTCACCCCTCCACTTT
TRBJ2-1 few TRBD1 TRBV11-2 CASSQAGTGLLFLNEQFF TGTGCCAGCAGCCAAGCAGGGACAGGGCTTCTTTTTTTAAATGAGCAGTTCTTC
TRBJ2-7 few NA TRBV10-3 CATDLVDRPGEQYF TGTGCCACCGACCTCGTGGACCGGCCTGGCGAGCAGTACTTC
TRBJ2-1 NA NA TRBV4-2 CASSQAPGRYNEQFF TGTGCCAGCAGCCAAGCCCCGGGACGGTACAATGAGCAGTTCTTC
TRBJ1-1 NA TRBD1 TRBV12-3/TRBV12-4 CASKGTGGDTEAFF TGTGCCAGCAAAGGGACAGGAGGAGACACTGAAGCTTTCTTT
TRBJ1-2 NA TRBD1 TRBV4-1 CASSQGASTGVGGYTF TGCGCCAGCAGCCAAGGCGCTTCTACAGGGGTCGGCGGCTACACCTTC
TRBJ2-1 once NA TRBV11-2 CASSFRDPSSYNEQFF TGTGCCAGCAGCTTCCGTGACCCTAGCTCCTACAATGAGCAGTTCTTC
TRBJ2-1 few TRBD1 TRBV24-1 CATSDLYGQGVDEQFF TGTGCCACCAGTGATTTGTATGGACAGGGAGTGGATGAGCAGTTCTTC
TRBJ2-5 NA NA TRBV7-2 CASSFLVPQETQYF TGTGCCAGCAGCTTCTTGGTCCCACAAGAGACCCAGTACTTC
TRBJ2-3 few NA TRBV7-2 CASSLEGGVMRTDTQYF TGTGCCAGCAGCTTAGAAGGGGGGGTCATGCGCACAGATACGCAGTATTTT
TRBJ2-7 few NA TRBV4-1 CASSPTGSIYEQYF TGCGCCAGCAGCCCTACGGGATCCATCTACGAGCAGTACTTC
TRBJ2-7 NA TRBD1 TRBV9 CASSVRTGFDEQYF TGTGCCAGCAGCGTTAGGACAGGGTTCGACGAGCAGTACTTC
TRBJ1-2 NA NA TRBV7-2 CASGGGGWYGYTF TGTGCCAGTGGGGGTGGGGGTTGGTATGGCTACACCTTC
TRBJ2-7 NA NA TRBV29-1 CSVQVPMDEQYF TGCAGCGTTCAAGTCCCCATGGACGAGCAGTACTTC
TRBJ2-2 NA TRBD2 TRBV27 CASSFLATSGITGELFF TGTGCCAGCAGTTTTTTAGCGACTAGCGGTATCACCGGGGAGCTGTTTTTT
TRBJ2-5 few TRBD2 TRBV6-5 CASSYSRGGGETQYF TGTGCCAGCAGTTACTCGAGAGGCGGGGGAGAGACCCAGTACTTC
TRBJ1-6 NA NA TRBV7-2 CASSQRSLPLHF TGTGCCAGCAGCCAAAGGTCGTTACCCCTCCACTTT
TRBJ2-7 NA NA TRBV20-1 CSARDKGIYEQYF TGCAGTGCTAGAGATAAGGGGATCTACGAGCAGTACTTC
TRBJ2-7 NA NA TRBV7-9 CASSPTEGLSSYEQYF TGTGCCAGCAGTCCCACCGAGGGTCTGAGCTCCTACGAGCAGTACTTC
TRBJ2-3 NA NA TRBV5-1 CASSLGQFSDTQYF TGCGCCAGCAGCTTGGGACAGTTCTCAGATACGCAGTATTTT
TRBJ2-1 NA TRBD2 TRBV6-6 CASSYSLWVGGNNEQFF TGTGCCAGCAGTTACTCGTTATGGGTGGGAGGGAACAATGAGCAGTTCTTC
TRBJ2-2 NA NA TRBV5-6 CASSPPGGIPGELFF TGTGCCAGCAGCCCTCCTGGGGGGATCCCCGGGGAGCTGTTTTTT
TRBJ2-3 NA TRBD2 TRBV3-1 CASSQYSTSGGTDTQYF TGTGCCAGCAGCCAGTACTCAACTAGCGGGGGGACAGATACGCAGTATTTT
TRBJ1-5 NA TRBD1 TRBV6-5 CAQPQGYQPQHF TGTGCTCAGCCACAGGGGTATCAGCCCCAGCATTTT
TRBJ2-5 NA TRBD2 TRBV7-7 CASSLTSGAETQYF TGTGCTAGCAGCCTGACTAGCGGGGCAGAGACCCAGTACTTC
TRBJ1-4 NA NA TRBV13 CASSLAPTATNEKLFF TGTGCCAGCAGCTTAGCCCCGACAGCAACTAATGAAAAACTGTTTTTT
TRBJ2-5 NA NA TRBV7-2 CASSLGGRADQETQYF TGTGCCAGCAGCTTAGGGGGGCGAGCGGACCAAGAGACCCAGTACTTC
TRBJ1-1 few NA TRBV7-6 CASSPRGPGMNTEAFF TGTGCCAGCAGCCCACGGGGACCGGGCATGAACACTGAAGCTTTCTTT
TRBJ2-1 NA NA TRBV4-3 CASSQGLGADEQFF TGCGCCAGCAGCCAAGGCTTGGGGGCTGATGAGCAGTTCTTC
TRBJ1-2 NA TRBD1 TRBV7-2 CASSPTGTVDGYTF TGTGCCAGCAGCCCTACCGGGACAGTGGATGGCTACACCTTC
TRBJ2-7 few TRBD1 TRBV24-1 CATSDPGTGGKDEQYF TGTGCCACCAGTGATCCTGGGACAGGGGGCAAGGACGAGCAGTACTTC
TRBJ1-5 NA TRBD1 TRBV6-1 CAGSETGSQPQHF TGTGCCGGCAGTGAGACAGGGAGTCAGCCCCAGCATTTT
TRBJ2-3 few NA TRBV18 CASSARTTGTDTQYF TGTGCCAGCTCAGCGCGGACTACTGGCACAGATACGCAGTATTTT
TRBJ1-2 NA NA TRBV6-5 CASGRASNYGYTF TGTGCCAGCGGTAGAGCGTCTAACTATGGCTACACCTTC
TRBJ2-1 NA TRBD2 TRBV20-1 CSADPTSGRVHEQFF TGCAGTGCGGACCCTACTAGCGGGAGGGTCCATGAGCAGTTCTTC
TRBJ2-7 NA NA TRBV10-3 CVISEVRAAYEQYF TGTGTCATCAGTGAAGTCCGGGCTGCATACGAGCAGTACTTC
TRBJ1-2 NA NA TRBV19 CASDQGYNYGYTF TGTGCCAGTGACCAGGGATATAACTATGGCTACACCTTC
TRBJ2-1 NA TRBD2 TRBV6-2/TRBV6-3 CASSPTSGNGQFF TGTGCCAGCAGTCCGACTAGCGGCAATGGGCAGTTCTTC